Listed here are 29 T cell receptor beta chains from one sample, sequenced in a study of CD8 T cells in Susac syndrome. It was with random hexamers that roughly 0.5 to 1 ug RNA was reverse transcribed. TCRdb re-called the immunoSEQ multiplex PCR reads with MiXCR, one entry per CDR3 protein. Among some 95,000 distinct CDR3 sequences listed, over 85% were seen once. The sequencing input was CD8+ T cells from PBMCs. The receptors were gathered from a human donor in good health.

The rearrangement links TRBV29-1 to TRBJ2-1, with TRBD1 identical over 9 bases. The CDR3 totals 15 residues. Germline V lookup: CDR1 SQVTM, CDR2 ANQGSEA. Trimming removed 3 bases from V and 7 bases from J; junction bases left unmatched: 10. As DNA, the CDR3 is TGCAGCGTTGAGCGACCCGGGACAGGGCTGAATGAGCAGTTCTTC. The encoded protein is CSVERPGTGLNEQFF.

The chain combines TRBV12-3 or TRBV12-4 with TRBJ2-3, with D perhaps TRBD2 (6 bases). The CDR3 totals 18 residues. The ends were cut back, 6 bases at V and 3 bases at J, with 25 bases in the middle. The CDR3 DNA reads TGTGCCAGCAGCCCGGGGGAAAAAGCGAGGATAATAACAGATACGCAGTATTTT. It specifies CASSPGEKARIITDTQYF.

This chain links TRBV15 with TRBJ1-4; tentative D call: TRBD1 (5 bases). Germline lookup yields CDR1 LNHNV and CDR2 YYDKDF (reference sequence). CDR3 length: 15 amino acids. Deletions cut 4 bases from V and 0 bases from J, with 9 bases between. This CDR3 is CATSNSTATNEKLFF. CDR3 in DNA: TGTGCCACCAGCAACTCGACAGCAACTAATGAAAAACTGTTTTTT.

This chain connects TRBV6-1 to TRBJ2-7; TRBD1 agrees at 9 bases. J gave up 4 bases and V 6 bases, and 7 bases lay outside the gene matches. From germline, CDR1 is MNHNS and CDR2 SASEGT. The CDR3 spans 14 residues. The CDR3 DNA reads as TGTGCCAGCAGCATCGGACAGGGGATGTACGAGCAGTACTTC. It yields the protein CASSIGQGMYEQYF.

The J gene is TRBJ2-3, the V gene TRBV6-4; D not resolved. The CDR3 loop spans 16 amino acids. CDR1 MRHNA and CDR2 SNTAGT come from the germline V gene. Trimming took off 4 bases at V and 3 bases at J, with 17 bases between the two ends. In nucleotides, the CDR3 is TGTGCCAGCAGTGCCCTCAGGTTCTTGGCTACAGATACGCAGTATTTT. It yields the protein CASSALRFLATDTQYF.

The rearrangement uses TRBV7-9 and TRBJ1-2; D perhaps matches TRBD1 (5 bases). In germline, CDR1 is SEHNR, CDR2 FQNEAQ (reference sequence). Trimming removed 2 bases from V and 8 bases from J, with 15 bases in between. This CDR3 comprises 14 residues. CDR3 protein: CASSLSTTANGYTF. For the CDR3, the DNA is TGTGCCAGCAGCTTATCCACGACAGCAAACGGCTACACCTTC. Complete variable domain (other parts from reference TRBV7-9 and TRBJ1-2): DTGVSQNPRHKITKRGQNVTFRCDPISEHNRLYWYRQTLGQGPEFLTYFQNEAQLEKSRLLSDRFSAERPKGSFSTLEIQRTEQGDSAMYLCASSLSTTANGYTFGSGTRLTVV.

The table lists this clonotype with a count of one. The genes are TRBV7-6 and TRBJ2-2; 9 nucleotides agree with TRBD2. Germline CDR1 reads SGHVS; CDR2 reads FNYEAQ. The CDR3 length is 17 residues. The junction had 8 bases not matched to a gene; V was cut back by 5 bases and J by 1 base. Written as DNA, the CDR3 is TGTGCCAGCAGCGCCCCTGCGGGGGGGCTGAACACCGGGGAGCTGTTTTTT. It is translated as CASSAPAGGLNTGELFF.

The CDR3, as DNA: TGTGCCTGGAGGGCCAGGGGGGCGGAGACCCAGTACTTC. Translated, it gives CAWRARGAETQYF. This chain joins TRBV30 and TRBJ2-5; perhaps TRBD1 as D (7 bases). Germline values: CDR1 GTSNPN, CDR2 SVGIG (reference sequence). The CDR3 contains 13 residues. Trimming stripped 3 bases from V and 5 bases from J, with 13 bases between. Drawing the rest from reference TRBV30 and TRBJ2-5, the complete variable domain is SQTIHQWPATLVQPVGSPLSLECTVEGTSNPNLYWYRQAAGRGLQLLFYSVGIGQISSEVPQNLSASRPQDRQFILSSKKLLLSDSGFYLCAWRARGAETQYFGPGTRLLVL.

This chain joins TRBV6-1 and TRBJ2-7; D is undetermined. This CDR3 comprises 10 residues. V was pared by 7 bases and J by 6 bases, with 7 bases between. Germline CDR1 and CDR2: MNHNS and SASEGT. The CDR3 loop reads CASIAGEQYF. CDR3 in DNA: TGTGCCAGCATAGCTGGCGAGCAGTACTTC.

V is TRBV6-6 and J is TRBJ1-1; 7 bases map to TRBD1. CDR1 and CDR2 from the germline V gene are MNHNY and SVGAGI (reference sequence). The CDR3 is 16 amino acids. Unmatched junction bases numbered 17, after V lost 5 bases and J lost 8 bases. CDR3 loop: CASSPLLWDSRWEAFF. In nucleotides, the CDR3 is TGTGCCAGCAGTCCCCTTTTGTGGGACAGCCGTTGGGAAGCTTTCTTT.

This chain connects TRBV29-1 to TRBJ1-1; D unclear. Germline V gene lookup returns CDR1 SQVTM and CDR2 ANQGSEA. This CDR3 spans 11 amino acids. V dropped 6 bases and J dropped 4 bases, with 9 bases sitting between them. CDR3 DNA: TGCAGCGTACAGCTCCTCACTGAAGCTTTCTTT. It translates to CSVQLLTEAFF.

This clonotype has a single count. CDR3: CASSYVREDLEQYF. The CDR3 DNA is TGCGCCAGCAGCTACGTCCGGGAGGACCTTGAGCAGTACTTC. The chain recombines TRBV4-1 with TRBJ2-7, with 7 nucleotides matching TRBD2. J was trimmed by 7 bases and V by 5 bases; bases with no gene match: 11. Germline V gene sequence: CDR1 MGHRA, CDR2 YSYEKL. The CDR3 covers 14 residues.

The V gene is TRBV7-9, the J gene TRBJ1-1, with 8 bases fitting TRBD1. With V trimmed by 6 bases and J by 3 bases, 9 bases remained unmatched. Germline-derived CDR1 and CDR2 are SEHNR and FQNEAQ (reference sequence). This CDR3 comprises 15 residues. This chain's CDR3 is CASSVPGQVDTEAFF. CDR3 in DNA: TGTGCCAGCAGTGTCCCGGGACAGGTGGACACTGAAGCTTTCTTT. Full variable domain (missing parts from reference TRBV7-9 and TRBJ1-1): DTGVSQNPRHKITKRGQNVTFRCDPISEHNRLYWYRQTLGQGPEFLTYFQNEAQLEKSRLLSDRFSAERPKGSFSTLEIQRTEQGDSAMYLCASSVPGQVDTEAFFGQGTRLTVV.

The chain employs TRBV5-4 and TRBJ2-3; TRBD1 agrees at 11 bases. V lost 2 bases, J lost 4 bases, and 3 bases stayed unmatched. CDR1 and CDR2 from the germline V gene are SGHNT and YYREEE (reference sequence). The CDR3 contains 15 residues. The CDR3 loop is CASSFRTGGADTQYF. CDR3 sequence (DNA): TGTGCCAGCAGCTTCAGGACAGGGGGCGCAGATACGCAGTATTTT.

This clonotype was counted a single time. This rearrangement joins TRBV20-1 to TRBJ2-7, with 9 bases identical to TRBD1. Looked up from germline, CDR1 is DFQATT and CDR2 is SNEGSKA (reference sequence). This CDR3 is 12 amino acids long. CDR3: CSAGQGSYEQYF. The CDR3 DNA sequence: TGCAGCGCGGGACAGGGTTCCTACGAGCAGTACTTC.

The chain is built from TRBV20-1 and TRBJ1-2; TRBD1 might be the D (6 bases). The CDR3 consists of 16 residues. CDR1 and CDR2 from the germline V gene are DFQATT and SNEGSKA (reference sequence). Trimming took off 5 bases at V and 3 bases at J, with 22 bases between the two ends. DNA for the CDR3: TGCAGTGCTCTTGGCGGGGATTGGGGGCCTTACTATGGCTACACCTTC. This gives the protein CSALGGDWGPYYGYTF.

The chain uses TRBV30 and TRBJ2-2; D gene uncertain. This CDR3 region has 12 residues. The germline CDR1 and CDR2 sequences are GTSNPN and SVGIG (reference sequence). V was pared by 4 bases and J by 6 bases, with 9 bases between. The CDR3 loop is CAWNGIAGELFF. CDR3 nucleotide sequence: TGTGCCTGGAATGGGATCGCCGGGGAGCTGTTTTTT.

The gene calls are TRBV7-8 and TRBJ1-2, with D perhaps TRBD1 (5 bases). Trimming took off 0 bases at V and 2 bases at J, with 16 bases between the two ends. The CDR3 is 17 amino acids. Germline loops: CDR1 SGHVS, CDR2 FQNEAQ. The CDR3 nucleotides read TGTGCCAGCAGCTTAGCGCACAGGTTATCCGACAACTATGGCTACACCTTC. It encodes CASSLAHRLSDNYGYTF.

This chain uses TRBV27 with TRBJ2-5, with D tentatively TRBD2 (7 bases). The germline CDR1 and CDR2 sequences are MNHEY and SMNVEV (reference sequence). The CDR3 sequence is 15 residues long. V lost 1 base and J lost 4, with 13 bases in between. CDR3 in amino acids: CASSLWGGAGETQYF. In DNA form, the CDR3 reads TGTGCCAGCAGTTTATGGGGGGGGGCGGGAGAGACCCAGTACTTC.

The V and J genes are TRBV7-2 and TRBJ2-1, with TRBD2 identical over 9 bases. This CDR3 region has 15 residues. Germline CDR1 SGHTA, CDR2 FQGNSA. Trimming cost V 5 bases and J 6 bases; bases outside gene matches: 8. CDR3 protein: CASSHGTSSRNEQFF. CDR3 in DNA: TGTGCCAGCAGCCACGGGACTAGCTCCCGCAATGAGCAGTTCTTC.

The J gene is TRBJ2-6, the V gene TRBV30; D remains unclear. The length of the CDR3 is 13 residues. Per germline, CDR1 GTSNPN and CDR2 SVGIG (reference sequence). V gave up 4 bases and J gave up 3 bases, with 7 bases separating them. CDR3 sequence (DNA): TGTGCCTGGACGGTTGGTGGGGCCAACGTCCTGACTTTC. This codes for CAWTVGGANVLTF.

The gene calls are TRBV4-2 and TRBJ2-1, with D perhaps TRBD2 (6 bases). CDR1 and CDR2 from the germline V gene are LGHNA and YNFKEQ. V was pared by 4 bases and J by 6 bases, with 16 bases between. This CDR3 spans 15 amino acids. The CDR3 sequence is CASSPGTPPFNEQFF. DNA for the CDR3: TGTGCCAGCAGCCCTGGGACTCCCCCCTTCAATGAGCAGTTCTTC.

This clonotype was recorded only once. The CDR3 bases are TGTGCCAGCAGCGTCAGACAGGGGAGGTCAGATACGCAGTATTTT. It codes for CASSVRQGRSDTQYF. J is TRBJ2-3 and V is TRBV12-3 or TRBV12-4, with 8 bases identical to TRBD1. The CDR3 spans 15 residues. V shed 6 bases, J shed 4 bases, and the junction held 9 bases outside the gene matches.

The chain is built from TRBV6-2 or TRBV6-3 and TRBJ2-1; D may match TRBD1 or TRBD2 (6 bases each). Germline V lookup: CDR1 MNHEY, CDR2 SVGEGT. The CDR3 has 15 amino acids. Trimming took off 2 bases at V and 4 bases at J, with 12 bases between the two ends. The CDR3 region has the DNA TGTGCCAGCAGTTACGACGGGGGCCCATACAATGAGCAGTTCTTC. Amino acids: CASSYDGGPYNEQFF.

This chain uses TRBV5-5 with TRBJ1-1; no clear D gene. The CDR3 length is 14 residues. Germline V gene sequence: CDR1 SGHKS, CDR2 YYEKEE (reference sequence). The V end was cut by 0 bases, the J end by 2 bases, with 8 bases between. In nucleotides, the CDR3 is TGTGCCAGCAGCTTGGAGTTCGGTAACACTGAAGCTTTCTTT. Translating gives CASSLEFGNTEAFF.

The CDR3 bases are TGTGCCATCACCCCTCAACAGGGGAGTTACGAGCAGTACTTC. Its protein product is CAITPQQGSYEQYF. The chain recombines TRBV10-3 with TRBJ2-7, with TRBD1 matching over 7 bases. CDR3 length: 14 residues. J gave up 4 bases and V 7 bases, and 10 bases lay outside the gene matches. Germline loops: CDR1 ENHRY, CDR2 SYGVKD.

V is TRBV6-5 and J is TRBJ2-4, with TRBD1 matching 10 bases. The ends lost 2 bases at V and 3 bases at J; junction bases unmatched: 1. Germline V lookup: CDR1 MNHEY, CDR2 SVGAGI. The CDR3 runs 15 residues. The DNA for the CDR3 is TGTGCCAGCAGTTACGGACAGGGGGTCAAAAACATTCAGTACTTC. Translating it yields CASSYGQGVKNIQYF.

V usage is TRBV10-3 and J usage is TRBJ2-5, with 10 bases fitting TRBD2. Trimming at V came to 3 bases and at J to 4 bases, leaving 5 bases not matched to a gene. There are 15 residues in the CDR3. Per the germline V gene, CDR1 is ENHRY and CDR2 is SYGVKD. The CDR3 region has the DNA TGTGCCATCAGTGAAAGCGGGGGGGCGGGAGAGACCCAGTACTTC. Encoded protein: CAISESGGAGETQYF.

V and J are TRBV5-1 and TRBJ2-7, with 11 bases matching TRBD1. The V gene end was trimmed by 3 bases and the J gene end by 4 bases; junction bases not matched to a gene: 6. CDR1 is SGHRS, CDR2 YFSETQ, per germline. This CDR3 spans 15 amino acids. The CDR3 region is CASSSGQGALYEQYF. The CDR3 DNA reads as TGCGCCAGCAGCTCTGGACAGGGGGCCCTATACGAGCAGTACTTC.